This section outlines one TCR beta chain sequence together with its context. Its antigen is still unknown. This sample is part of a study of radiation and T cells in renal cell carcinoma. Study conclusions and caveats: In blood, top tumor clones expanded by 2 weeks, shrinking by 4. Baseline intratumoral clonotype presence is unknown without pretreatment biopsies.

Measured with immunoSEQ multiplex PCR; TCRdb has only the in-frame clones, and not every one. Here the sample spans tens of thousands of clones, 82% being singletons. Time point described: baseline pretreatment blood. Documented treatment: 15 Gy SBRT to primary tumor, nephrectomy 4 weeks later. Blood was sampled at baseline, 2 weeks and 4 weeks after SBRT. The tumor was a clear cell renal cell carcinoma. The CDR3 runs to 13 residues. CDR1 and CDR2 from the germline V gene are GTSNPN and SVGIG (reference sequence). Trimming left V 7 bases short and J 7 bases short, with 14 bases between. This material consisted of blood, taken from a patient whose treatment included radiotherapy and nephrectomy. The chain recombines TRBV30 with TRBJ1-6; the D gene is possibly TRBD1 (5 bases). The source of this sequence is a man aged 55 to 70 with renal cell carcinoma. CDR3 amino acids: CASKGAANSPLHF. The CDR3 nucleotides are TGTGCCTCAAAAGGGGCAGCGAATTCACCCCTCCACTTT.